These T cell receptor beta chains were read from a single sample in a study of blood T cell repertoires in COVID-19. Using immunoSEQ multiplex PCR, the repertoire was profiled, and TCRdb retains in-frame clones only, with some absent. There are 90,000 to 100,000 clones in the sample; approximately 88% occur only once, and about 18% lies in the top ten. The sequencing input was peripheral blood. Source of these receptors: a woman aged 55-70 years with COVID-19, enrolled during active disease. CDR3s include the opening cysteine and the closing phenylalanine or tryptophan. The order of the fields is CDR3 DNA, CDR3 protein, J gene, clone size, V gene, D gene. A D gene is named only where the DNA matches it firmly. Clone size appears in some rows only: once, few, many, or a class for an expanded clone.

TGTGCCAGCAGTTATATGCGGGGCGGGGAGACCCAGTACTTC,CASSYMRGGETQYF,TRBJ2-5,.,TRBV6-2/TRBV6-3,.
TGTGCCAGCAGTTTTGGCCTCACTCCGGGGGGGCAGTACTTC,CASSFGLTPGGQYF,TRBJ2-7,.,TRBV27,TRBD2
TGTGCCAGCTCACCAGTACGGTTGAACACTGAAGCTTTCTTT,CASSPVRLNTEAFF,TRBJ1-1,.,TRBV18,.
TGTGCCACCAGCCCAGGTTCAACGAATAGCAATCAGCCCCAGCATTTT,CATSPGSTNSNQPQHF,TRBJ1-5,.,TRBV15,.
TGTGCCAGCAGCTTGGAGGACGGTTATAATTCACCCCTCCACTTT,CASSLEDGYNSPLHF,TRBJ1-6,.,TRBV7-2,.
TGTGCCAGCAGCGTAGAAGGGACAGGGAATTCACCCCTCCACTTT,CASSVEGTGNSPLHF,TRBJ1-6,.,TRBV9,TRBD1
TGTGCCAGCAGCACATTACAGGGCTGTGGCTACACCTTC,CASSTLQGCGYTF,TRBJ1-2,.,TRBV3-1/TRBV3-2,.
TGCGCCAGCAGCTTCCGGGACAGCTTCCAGCCCCAGCATTTT,CASSFRDSFQPQHF,TRBJ1-5,.,TRBV5-1,TRBD1
TGTGCCAGCAGTCCCGTGTCGGCTGGAAACACCATATATTTT,CASSPVSAGNTIYF,TRBJ1-3,few,TRBV3-1/TRBV3-2,.
TGTGCCAGCAGTTACGCGGGGACAGCCTCTGGAAACACCATATATTTT,CASSYAGTASGNTIYF,TRBJ1-3,.,TRBV6-5,TRBD1
TGTGCCAGCAGTTACCAACAGGGTGGCTATGGCTACACCTTC,CASSYQQGGYGYTF,TRBJ1-2,.,TRBV6-5,.
TGTGCCAGCAGCTTTGAGACCGGAGGGACTCCCACCTTC,CASSFETGGTPTF,TRBJ1-2,.,TRBV11-3,.
TGTGCCAGCAGTTTAATAAGGCTAGCGGGGATCACAGATACGCAGTATTTT,CASSLIRLAGITDTQYF,TRBJ2-3,.,TRBV28,TRBD2
TGTGCCAGCCGGGACAGGGGTTTGGCAACAGATACGCAGTATTTT,CASRDRGLATDTQYF,TRBJ2-3,.,TRBV19,TRBD1
TGTGCCAGCAGCCAGGACCGACTAGCGGGGGGCCGCACAGATACGCAGTATTTT,CASSQDRLAGGRTDTQYF,TRBJ2-3,.,TRBV4-2,TRBD2
TGTGCCAGCAGTTTACGGGACAGATGGAAACACATTCAGTACTTC,CASSLRDRWKHIQYF,TRBJ2-4,once,TRBV28,TRBD1
TGTGCCAGCTCACCACGCTCAGGTTTGAGGGACACCGGGGAGCTGTTTTTT,CASSPRSGLRDTGELFF,TRBJ2-2,.,TRBV18,.
TGTGCCAGTAGTTCGACCCCCGGGACAGGGGCAGATACGCAGTATTTT,CASSSTPGTGADTQYF,TRBJ2-3,.,TRBV19,TRBD1
TGTGCCAGCAGTTTTGCTAGCGGGGTGTCTGAGCAGTTCTTC,CASSFASGVSEQFF,TRBJ2-1,.,TRBV28,TRBD2
TGTGCCAGCAGCTATCCGGGGGGCTCACCCCTCCACTTT,CASSYPGGSPLHF,TRBJ1-6,.,TRBV7-2,.
TGCGCCAGCAGCCAAGTGCCACGACGACAGGTCCCTCCCTACAATGAGCAGTTCTTC,CASSQVPRRQVPPYNEQFF,TRBJ2-1,.,TRBV4-3,.
TGTGCCAGTCAGCGGGGGGGATCAGGAGATACGCAGTATTTT,CASQRGGSGDTQYF,TRBJ2-3,once,TRBV11-3,TRBD2
TGTGCCAGCAGGCTGAGGGGACTAGCGGGGGCAAACACCGGGGAGCTGTTTTTT,CASRLRGLAGANTGELFF,TRBJ2-2,.,TRBV27,TRBD2
TGTGCCAGCTCACCAGGACAGGGCTACAATGAGCAGTTCTTC,CASSPGQGYNEQFF,TRBJ2-1,.,TRBV18,TRBD1
TGTGCCAGCAGTCCTTGGACAGGGGGCAGGAATGAGCAGTTCTTC,CASSPWTGGRNEQFF,TRBJ2-1,.,TRBV27,TRBD1
TGTGCCAGCAGCTTATTATTGGGACAGGGTTTAGGTTCACCCCTCCACTTT,CASSLLLGQGLGSPLHF,TRBJ1-6,few,TRBV7-8,TRBD1
TGTGCCAGTAGTATCCTTGGCAGGGTGAATAATTCACCCCTCCACTTT,CASSILGRVNNSPLHF,TRBJ1-6,.,TRBV19,.
TGTGCCAGCAGCCCAACTAGCGGGGGGGCTCGGGAGCAGTACTTC,CASSPTSGGAREQYF,TRBJ2-7,once,TRBV9,TRBD2
TGTGCCAGTACCCCCTCCCGGCCCCGACGGGGTCAGCCCCAGCATTTT,CASTPSRPRRGQPQHF,TRBJ1-5,.,TRBV19,.
TGCGCCAGCAGCCAAGATCTATGGGGGGAGCCCCAGCATTTT,CASSQDLWGEPQHF,TRBJ1-5,.,TRBV4-3,.
TGTGCCAGCAAATTCGACAGGGGCGGTCAAGAGACCCAGTACTTC,CASKFDRGGQETQYF,TRBJ2-5,.,TRBV2,TRBD1
TGTGCCAGCTCACCTTACATCGTAACGCCAGGGGACCCCTATGGCTACACCTTC,CASSPYIVTPGDPYGYTF,TRBJ1-2,.,TRBV18,.
TGTGCCAGTAGTAAAGGCCCCGAGGCCTCTTCACCCCTCCACTTT,CASSKGPEASSPLHF,TRBJ1-6,.,TRBV19,.
TGTGCCAGCAGCGCCCTCTCGGTGGGGCGGGGGGGATCCTACAATGAGCAGTTCTTC,CASSALSVGRGGSYNEQFF,TRBJ2-1,few,TRBV7-8,TRBD2
TGTGCCAGCAGCCCAATCCCCGGACAGGGATACGAGCAGTACTTC,CASSPIPGQGYEQYF,TRBJ2-7,.,TRBV6-2/TRBV6-3,TRBD1
TGTGCCAGCAGTCAACAGGTGGGCTATGGCTACACCTTC,CASSQQVGYGYTF,TRBJ1-2,.,TRBV3-1/TRBV3-2,.
TGCGCCAGCAGCTATAGCGGGGGAACATACAATGAGCAGTTCTTC,CASSYSGGTYNEQFF,TRBJ2-1,.,TRBV4-1,TRBD2
TGTGCCAGCAGCCCGCAGGAACAGGTTTACAATGAGCAGTTCTTC,CASSPQEQVYNEQFF,TRBJ2-1,.,TRBV21-1,.
TGCGCCAGCAGCCAAGATTACGGGGGGAACACTGAAGCTTTCTTT,CASSQDYGGNTEAFF,TRBJ1-1,few,TRBV4-3,.
TGCAGCGGCGGGGAGAAGGGGCCCGAGCAGTACTTC,CSGGEKGPEQYF,TRBJ2-7,.,TRBV29-1,.
TGTGCCAGCAGGTCGCCGGGGGGCACCGATACGCAGTATTTT,CASRSPGGTDTQYF,TRBJ2-3,.,TRBV6-5,.
TGTGCCAGCAGTCCCGGGACACTTGGTCAGCCCCAGCATTTT,CASSPGTLGQPQHF,TRBJ1-5,.,TRBV6-2/TRBV6-3,.
TGTGCCAGCAGTAGGCTAGCGGGGGACCCTGGGACCCAGTACTTC,CASSRLAGDPGTQYF,TRBJ2-5,.,TRBV6-5,TRBD2
TGTGCCAGCAGTTACTTAGGTACAGGGGCTAACTATGGCTACACCTTC,CASSYLGTGANYGYTF,TRBJ1-2,.,TRBV6-6,TRBD1
TGTGCCAGCAGTGAAGCAACTAGCGGTAGCACAGATACGCAGTATTTT,CASSEATSGSTDTQYF,TRBJ2-3,.,TRBV6-1,TRBD2
TGTGCCAGCAGCGTAGGAGGCGGTGTCTACGAGCAGTACTTC,CASSVGGGVYEQYF,TRBJ2-7,.,TRBV9,.
TGCGCCAGCGCGAGGACTAGCCCCGCAGATACGCAGTATTTT,CASARTSPADTQYF,TRBJ2-3,.,TRBV5-1,TRBD2
TGCAGCGCGGGACATCACACTGAAGCTTTCTTT,CSAGHHTEAFF,TRBJ1-1,.,TRBV29-1,.
TGTGCCAGCATGCTAGCGGGGGGGATAGATACGCAGTATTTT,CASMLAGGIDTQYF,TRBJ2-3,.,TRBV27,TRBD2
TGTGCCAGCAGTTTATTGGCGGGGATGAACACTGAAGCTTTCTTT,CASSLLAGMNTEAFF,TRBJ1-1,.,TRBV6-5,.
TGTGCCAGCAGCTCCACTAGCCCCGAGACCCAGTACTTC,CASSSTSPETQYF,TRBJ2-5,.,TRBV6-5,.
TGTGCCAGCAGCACACGGACGGGAACCTACAATGAGCAGTTCTTC,CASSTRTGTYNEQFF,TRBJ2-1,.,TRBV9,.
TGTGCCAGCAGCTTCCAATTTGACAGGGGGGAAAATCAGCCCCAGCATTTT,CASSFQFDRGENQPQHF,TRBJ1-5,.,TRBV11-2,TRBD1